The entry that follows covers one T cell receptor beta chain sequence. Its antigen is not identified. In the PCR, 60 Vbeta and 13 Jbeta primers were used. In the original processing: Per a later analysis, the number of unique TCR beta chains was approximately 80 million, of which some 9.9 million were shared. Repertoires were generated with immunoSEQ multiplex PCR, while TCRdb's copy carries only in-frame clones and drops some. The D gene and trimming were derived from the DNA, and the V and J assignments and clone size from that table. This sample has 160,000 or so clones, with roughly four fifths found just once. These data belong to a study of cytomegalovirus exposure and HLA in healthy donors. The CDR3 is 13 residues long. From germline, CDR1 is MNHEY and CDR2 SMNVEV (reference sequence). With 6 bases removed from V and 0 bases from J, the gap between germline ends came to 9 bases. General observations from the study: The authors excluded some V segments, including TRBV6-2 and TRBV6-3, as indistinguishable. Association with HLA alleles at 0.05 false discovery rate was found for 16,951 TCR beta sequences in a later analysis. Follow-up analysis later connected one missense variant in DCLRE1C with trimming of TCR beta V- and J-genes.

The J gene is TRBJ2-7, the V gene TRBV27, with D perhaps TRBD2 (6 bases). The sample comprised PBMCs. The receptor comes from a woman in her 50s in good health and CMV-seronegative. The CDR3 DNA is TGTGCCAGCAGCCCGACTAGCTCCTACGAGCAGTACTTC. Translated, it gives CASSPTSSYEQYF.